This TCR beta chain appears in the sequencing data of a study of cytomegalovirus exposure and HLA in healthy donors. Study outcomes and limitations: For most TCR beta V segments, an earlier analysis put the productive rate at about 87% or about 30% of the time. It was confirmed in vitro that three of the CMV-associated chains were specific for CMV antigens.

The germline CDR1 and CDR2 sequences are LGHNA and YNFKEQ. Trimming cost V 6 bases and J 7 bases; bases outside gene matches: 10. This CDR3 has 14 residues. PCR amplification relied on 60 Vbeta primers (plus 13 Jbeta primers). The data were produced by immunoSEQ multiplex PCR, yet TCRdb's version contains in-frame clones alone and is incomplete. The sample has 100,000 or so clones, over 75% seen once. Worth noting for this clone: Its antigen remains unknown.

The sample was PBMCs. The chain links TRBV4-2 to TRBJ1-2, with TRBD1 matching over 8 bases. The source of this sequence is a man younger than 45 in good health and CMV-seropositive. The CDR3 DNA is TGTGCCAGCAGGGAGTCGGACAGGGTAGCTGGCTACACCTTC. Amino acid sequence: CASRESDRVAGYTF.